This T cell receptor beta chain originates from a study of metastatic and nonmetastatic thyroid tumors. Study-wide results and caveats: Benign nodules were reported to have significantly lower TCR beta diversity than malignant thyroid tumors, in blood and tumor.

Germline CDR1 reads SGHAT; CDR2 reads FQNNGV. The CDR3 runs to 16 residues. V gave up 0 bases and J gave up 4 bases, with 14 bases separating them. From the PCR reads, TCRdb re-called clones with MiXCR. The sample shows some 28,000 clones, approximately 3.7% of them seen only once. This clone ranks as medium-sized (0.01 to 0.1%). The target antigen is unknown. Ahead of thyroid surgery, no patient had received treatment of any kind. The sequenced material came from blood. This sequence joins TRBV11-2 and TRBJ2-3; D remains ambiguous. This receptor was taken from a male donor with papillary thyroid cancer or a benign thyroid nodule (not recorded which). Some clones in this sample may be carry-over from other donors' samples. CDR3 sequence: CASSLDGHTSADTQYF. The DNA for the CDR3 is TGTGCCAGCAGCTTAGATGGGCATACTTCGGCAGATACGCAGTATTTT.